The clone carrying this T cell receptor beta chain occurred once. The antigen is unknown. The ends lost 3 bases at V and 3 bases at J; junction bases unmatched: 3. The CDR3 loop spans 16 amino acids. Germline CDR1 and CDR2: SGHNT and YYREEE (reference sequence). This entry comes from a study of cytomegalovirus exposure and HLA in healthy donors. General study results and limits: In a later analysis, donors in an Asian-associated ancestry cluster reportedly had fewer N-insertions in productive TCRs than the cohort mean.

Amplification used 60 Vbeta primers and 13 Jbeta primers. Libraries were prepared by immunoSEQ multiplex PCR; TCRdb keeps only in-frame clonotypes and omits some of them. This sample carries about 220,000 clones, approximately 80% of them seen once, and the ten largest clones take roughly 0.7%. Likely unrecorded immune exposures existed in these nominally healthy donors. V and J are TRBV5-4 and TRBJ2-1; TRBD2 agrees at 13 bases. The TCR sequence derives from a boy aged 2 to 10 in good health and CMV-seronegative. Input material: PBMCs. In DNA form, the CDR3 reads TGTGCCAGCAGCTCCGGGACTAGCGGGGTCTACAATGAGCAGTTCTTC. It is translated as CASSSGTSGVYNEQFF.